This T cell receptor beta chain derives from a study of cytomegalovirus exposure and HLA in healthy donors (dated by TCRdb to 2016 to 2017). For context, the study as a whole: An earlier analysis of some 550 of the donors reported 250 to 350 Gb of sequence data and some 120 million unique TCR beta sequences from about 179 million T cells. Of the approximately 400 genotyped donors, more than 75% were placed in the genetic ancestry cluster associated with self-reported Caucasian donors. Rather than using new phenotypic data, the later analysis identified candidate immune exposures from TCR beta sequences and from how often those sequences occurred across donors. The study aimed to test whether cataloging public T cell receptors could reveal signatures of past pathogen exposure. To predict cytomegalovirus infection status, the study combined high-throughput TCR immunosequencing, statistical association of individual TCRs with disease status, and machine learning. A separate validation cohort of roughly 110 different subjects was used in addition to the roughly 670-subject first cohort. Class I and class II HLA loci were covered by the typing at four-digit resolution. A later genetic analysis used genome-wide SNP genotypes for about three fifths of the roughly 700 donors, treating that subset as a discovery cohort. Alongside the repertoire data, information on donor age, sex, ethnicity and CMV serostatus was compiled. Across about 370 genotyped donors of the cohort, an average of about 240,000 unique TCR beta nucleotide sequences per donor were sequenced, and about a sixth of those sequences were non-productive. Several DR-DQ haplotypes were handled as single units for association and clustering, since linkage in the cohort was strong. Typing coverage differed by locus: A, B, C, DRB1 and DQB1 were typed in about 620-630 donors, DQA1 in 522, DPA1 in roughly 590, and DPB1 in about 450. A later analysis re-examined previously published TCR beta repertoires from roughly 650 donors and added high-resolution HLA genotyping to investigate patterns of TCR occurrence. An early release covering some 640 HLA-typed donors comprised about 300 gigabases of sequencing data and roughly 86 million unique TCR sequences. In an earlier analysis of 587 of the donors, high-throughput TCR beta sequencing was used to judge whether each TCR beta V gene segment behaved as functional or pseudogenic. Every discovery cohort repertoire had been produced on one sequencing platform. The study used immunosequencing to profile the T cell repertoires of some 600 subjects and linked those repertoires to cytomegalovirus serostatus.

On this clone: No cognate antigen has been identified for it.

The cohort comprised 666 healthy bone marrow donors. At the time of sampling, every cohort member was nominally healthy, though immune exposures that went unrecorded were likely present. The donor tested CMV seronegative and was one of the 352 seronegative cohort members. A peripheral blood sample was collected from each donor, and TCR beta sequencing was performed on peripheral blood mononuclear cells. Genomic DNA extraction from the blood cell samples was performed with the Qiagen DNeasy Blood Extraction Kit. The library came from the immunoSEQ multiplex PCR assay. For the multiplex PCR, a mixture combining 60 forward primers for TCR Vbeta segments and 13 reverse primers for TCR Jbeta segments was used. A multiplex PCR assay on genomic DNA amplified the CDR3 region of rearranged TCR beta genes. The Illumina HiSeq System was used to sequence the amplified TCR beta libraries as 87-base-pair reads. The paper's data handling went like this. A later analysis counted some 80 million unique TCR beta chains across the 650 to 800 repertoires, and some 11 million of these chains were shared by at least two donors. Raw reads were error-corrected and collapsed into unique sequences with a nearest-neighbor algorithm that merged closely related sequences to remove PCR and sequencing errors. CDR3 sequences were aligned to IMGT reference sequences to assign V, D and J gene segments. For a sequence to be retained, at least a six-nucleotide match to both a V gene segment and a J gene segment was required. Rearrangements were called productive when the CDR3 lacked stop codons and stayed in frame with V and J; all others were non-productive. CDR3 was defined according to IMGT convention as the region running from the second conserved V-encoded cysteine to the conserved J-encoded phenylalanine. Sequences without an unambiguous match to a single V gene segment were excluded from the earlier analysis of several hundred of the donors. An earlier analysis of several hundred of the donors called V segments functional above 56.7% productive rearrangements and segregating when the between-donor standard deviation exceeded 5%. A statistical classification framework was built for diagnosing cytomegalovirus status from the catalog of TCR beta chain sequences. V and J gene assignment, in a later analysis, came from comparing TCR nucleotide sequences with IMGT/GENE-DB human TR gene sequences. The TCRdist pipeline was used in a later analysis to assign CDR3 sequences and most-parsimonious VDJ recombination scenarios. In a later analysis, every TCR beta chain was defined by the combination of its CDR3 amino acid sequence and its V-gene family, and reads without a unique V-gene family were dropped. To address suspected cross-contamination and a sequencing artifact, a later analysis removed over 500 highly shared, low-generation-probability nucleotide sequences. For each public chain, a later analysis derived a clonal expansion index from normalized ranks of inferred template counts within each repertoire. Generation probabilities in a later analysis came from a VDJ recombination model fitted to out-of-frame rearrangements, and those results were checked against IGoR. In a later analysis, TCR-TCR, TCR-HLA and TCR-CMV co-occurrence was scored with hypergeometric tests, and a repertoire-size bias correction was applied to TCR pairs. False discovery rates were estimated in a later analysis by permuting HLA or CMV assignments 20 times. In a later analysis, co-occurring TCRs were grouped using DBSCAN, and TCRdist sequence similarity was added for clustering within HLA-allele-positive subsets. Co-occurrence clustering excluded repertoires with fewer than 30,000 or more than 120,000 public chains, plus five with anomalous nucleotide sharing. TCRdb obtained this table from immuneACCESS and retained in-frame rearrangements with V and J assigned. These tables miss some clones; where compared with another copy, unresolved V genes account for less than half of the shortfall, and the remainder is unexplained. The DNA gave D and trimming, while V, J and clone size come from that table. The sample table includes 160,000 or so clones. Of the sample, approximately 2.3% falls within the top ten clones.

Broader findings and caveats from the paper: Only TCR beta chains were sequenced in this cohort, and the absence of alpha or paired-chain data limited detectable features. Compared with the approximately 710-donor mean, donors in an Asian-associated ancestry cluster had fewer N-insertions in productive TCRs, according to a later genetic analysis. The classifier was reported to diagnose cytomegalovirus status with high specificity and sensitivity in both the original cohort and the validation cohort. HLA typing was unavailable for some donors at each locus, so association tests used only the typed subset. For the cohort, immune exposure information was limited to CMV serostatus. A few of the identified cytomegalovirus-associated TCR beta chains were confirmed in vitro to be specific for cytomegalovirus antigens. Most TCR sequences were observed very rarely across donors, whereas some public TCRs were present in many individuals. In a later genetic analysis, a missense DCLRE1C variant was associated with V-gene and J-gene trimming of TCR beta chains, and the association was replicated in an independent cohort. The authors suggested that the approach could potentially be extended to other disease states and immunological phenotypes. A further reported finding was that TCR beta sequences accurately predicted the HLA-A and HLA-B alleles for most subjects in the first cohort. A later analysis associated 16,951 TCR beta sequences with specific HLA alleles at a false discovery rate of 0.05. According to a later analysis, parvovirus B19, influenza, CMV and Epstein-Barr virus appeared linked to several top co-occurrence clusters. Compared with equally common non-associated chains, HLA-associated TCR beta chains in a later analysis were more clonally expanded and had lower generation probabilities. Presence/absence analyses assumed roughly uniform sequencing depth across donors, an assumption that may not hold. An earlier analysis of approximately 600 of the donors showed that most TCR beta V segments appeared in productive rearrangements either about 87% or about 30% of the time, which broadly matched IMGT annotations. A cluster of highly shared sequence variants was judged likely to represent a technical artifact of the sequencing pipeline. Strong co-occurrence of HLA alleles, especially DR and DQ, made assigning TCR associations to individual alleles difficult. In the study, approximately 150 TCR beta chains were listed as associated with cytomegalovirus. In a later analysis, the rate of TCR association differed among HLA loci, with DRB1 alleles having the most associated TCRs and HLA-C alleles having the fewest. Because counts were too low, about 18 rarely observed V segments, including chromosome 9 orphons, were left out of the earlier analysis of about 620 of the donors. Correlated functional status among segregating V segments might be attributable to linkage disequilibrium, but an unknown experimental factor could not be ruled out. A later analysis found that most CMV-associated TCR beta chains appeared HLA-restricted, with HLA associations seemingly driven largely by CMV exposure.

The sample comprised PBMCs. The TCR comes from a young man in good health and CMV-seronegative.

The CDR3 sequence is CASSEQGAEYGYTF. The DNA sequence is as follows: TGTGCCAGCAGTGAACAGGGGGCGGAATATGGCTACACCTTC. The chain is encoded by TRBV2 joined to TRBJ1-2; TRBD1 lines up with 8 middle nucleotides. For CDR1 and CDR2, the germline V gene lists SNHLY and FYNNEI. The cysteine opens and the phenylalanine closes a CDR3 of 14 amino acids. The entry retains the CDR3 DNA only, 42 bases that are in frame from base 1. Trimming leaves V shorter by 2 bases and J shorter by 5 bases, with the junction holding 4 bases beyond the gene matches.